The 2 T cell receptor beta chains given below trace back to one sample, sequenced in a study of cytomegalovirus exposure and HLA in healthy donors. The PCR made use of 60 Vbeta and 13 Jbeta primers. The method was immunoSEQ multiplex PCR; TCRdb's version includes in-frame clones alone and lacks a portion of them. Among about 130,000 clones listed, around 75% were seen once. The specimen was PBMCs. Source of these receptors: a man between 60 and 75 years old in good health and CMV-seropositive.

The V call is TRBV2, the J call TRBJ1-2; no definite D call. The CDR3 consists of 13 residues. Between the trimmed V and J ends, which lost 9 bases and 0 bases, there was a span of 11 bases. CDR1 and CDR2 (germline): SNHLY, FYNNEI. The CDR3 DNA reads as TGTGCCAGTAACCCCAGCGCTAACTATGGCTACACCTTC. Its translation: CASNPSANYGYTF. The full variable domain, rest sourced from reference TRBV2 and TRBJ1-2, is EPEVTQTPSHQVTQMGQEVILRCVPISNHLYFYWYRQILGQKVEFLVSFYNNEISEKSEIFDDQFSVERPDGSNFTLKIRSTKLEDSAMYFCASNPSANYGYTFGSGTRLTVV.

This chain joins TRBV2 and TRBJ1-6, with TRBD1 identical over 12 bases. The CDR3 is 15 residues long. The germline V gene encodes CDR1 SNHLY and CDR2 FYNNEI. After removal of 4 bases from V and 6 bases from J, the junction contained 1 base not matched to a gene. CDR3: CASSGDRGRNSPLHF. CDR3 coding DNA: TGTGCCAGCAGTGGGGACAGGGGGCGTAATTCACCCCTCCACTTT. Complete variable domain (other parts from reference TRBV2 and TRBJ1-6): EPEVTQTPSHQVTQMGQEVILRCVPISNHLYFYWYRQILGQKVEFLVSFYNNEISEKSEIFDDQFSVERPDGSNFTLKIRSTKLEDSAMYFCASSGDRGRNSPLHFGNGTRLTVT.